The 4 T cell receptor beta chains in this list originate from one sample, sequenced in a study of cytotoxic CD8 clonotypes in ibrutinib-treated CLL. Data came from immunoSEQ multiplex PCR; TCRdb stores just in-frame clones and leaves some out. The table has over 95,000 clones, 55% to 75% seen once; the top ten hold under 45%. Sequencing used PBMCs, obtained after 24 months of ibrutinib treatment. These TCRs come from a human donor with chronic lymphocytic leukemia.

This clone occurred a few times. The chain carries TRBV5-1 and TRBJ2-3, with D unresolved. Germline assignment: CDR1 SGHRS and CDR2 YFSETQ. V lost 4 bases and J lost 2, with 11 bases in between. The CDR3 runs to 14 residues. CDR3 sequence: CASSPERSTDTQYF. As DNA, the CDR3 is TGCGCCAGCAGCCCCGAAAGATCCACAGATACGCAGTATTTT.

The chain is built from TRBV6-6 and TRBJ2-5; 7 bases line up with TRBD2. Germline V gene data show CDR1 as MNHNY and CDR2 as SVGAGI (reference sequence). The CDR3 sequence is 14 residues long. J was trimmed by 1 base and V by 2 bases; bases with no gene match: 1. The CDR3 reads CASSYGEGQETQYF. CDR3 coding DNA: TGTGCCAGCAGTTACGGGGAGGGCCAAGAGACCCAGTACTTC.

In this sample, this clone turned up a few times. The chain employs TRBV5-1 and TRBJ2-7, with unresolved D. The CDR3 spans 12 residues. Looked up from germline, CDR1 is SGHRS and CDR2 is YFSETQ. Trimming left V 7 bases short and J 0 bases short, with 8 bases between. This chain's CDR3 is CASFIYSYEQYF. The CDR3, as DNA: TGCGCCAGCTTCATTTACTCCTACGAGCAGTACTTC.

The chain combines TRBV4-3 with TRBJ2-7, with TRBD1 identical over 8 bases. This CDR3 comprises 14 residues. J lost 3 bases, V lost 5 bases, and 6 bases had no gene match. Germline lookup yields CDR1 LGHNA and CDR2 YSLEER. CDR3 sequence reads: CASSTTGALYEQYF. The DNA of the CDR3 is TGCGCCAGCAGCACGACAGGGGCCCTCTACGAGCAGTACTTC.